One sample yielded the 15 T cell receptor beta chains listed below, sequenced in a study of cytomegalovirus exposure and HLA in healthy donors. Profiling relied on immunoSEQ multiplex PCR, and the TCRdb table lists in-frame clones only, not all of them. The data hold about 160,000 clones, with approximately 86% observed a single time. The specimen sequenced was PBMCs. Receptor source: a woman under 30 in good health and CMV-seronegative.

V and J are TRBV19 and TRBJ2-5; 7 positions match TRBD1. From germline, CDR1 is LNHDA and CDR2 SQIVND (reference sequence). The CDR3 is made up of 15 amino acids. The trim removed 4 bases at V and 7 bases at J, leaving 12 bases unmatched. The CDR3 loop is CASSTGQAPLGTQYF. The CDR3 DNA reads TGTGCCAGTAGTACCGGACAGGCCCCCTTGGGGACCCAGTACTTC.

The chain is built from TRBV6-1 and TRBJ2-3; 7 bases are shared with TRBD1. Per germline, CDR1 MNHNS and CDR2 SASEGT. J gave up 4 bases and V 6 bases, and 7 bases lay outside the gene matches. The CDR3 is made up of 14 amino acids. The CDR3 protein is CASRRDRDADTQYF. The CDR3 DNA sequence: TGTGCCAGCAGGAGAGACAGGGATGCAGATACGCAGTATTTT.

The CDR3 sequence: CAWSPDPGETQYF. The CDR3 DNA reads TGTGCCTGGAGTCCAGACCCCGGGGAGACCCAGTACTTC. The chain combines TRBV30 with TRBJ2-5; D is unresolved. Germline loops: CDR1 GTSNPN, CDR2 SVGIG (reference sequence). Trimming removed 2 bases from V and 5 bases from J, with 12 bases in between. CDR3 size: 13 residues.

This chain links TRBV2 with TRBJ2-5, with TRBD2 matching over 10 bases. The junction had 9 bases not matched to a gene; V was cut back by 3 bases and J by 5 bases. Germline V gene lookup returns CDR1 SNHLY and CDR2 FYNNEI. The CDR3 totals 16 residues. The CDR3 sequence is CASSETAGGRWETQYF. The CDR3 nucleotides are TGTGCCAGCAGTGAGACAGCGGGGGGGAGATGGGAGACCCAGTACTTC.

This sequence joins TRBV18 and TRBJ2-1, with 10 nucleotides matching TRBD2. The V gene's germline CDR1 is KGHSH and CDR2 LQKENI. The CDR3 length is 17 residues. V was clipped by 0 bases and J by 4 bases; unmatched bases: 6. The CDR3: CASSPPGTSARYNEQFF. The CDR3, as DNA: TGTGCCAGCTCACCACCCGGGACTAGCGCGAGGTACAATGAGCAGTTCTTC.

The chain couples TRBV30 to TRBJ2-6; 12 bases fit TRBD1. CDR1 and CDR2 (germline): GTSNPN, SVGIG (reference sequence). The CDR3 runs to 18 residues. Trimming cost V 7 bases and J 2 bases; bases outside gene matches: 12. The CDR3 bases are TGTGCCTCGGGGACAGGGGGCCTTATAGTTGCTGGGGCCAACGTCCTGACTTTC. It translates to CASGTGGLIVAGANVLTF. Full variable domain (remainder filled in from reference TRBV30 and TRBJ2-6): SQTIHQWPATLVQPVGSPLSLECTVEGTSNPNLYWYRQAAGRGLQLLFYSVGIGQISSEVPQNLSASRPQDRQFILSSKKLLLSDSGFYLCASGTGGLIVAGANVLTFGAGSRLTVL.

The chain uses TRBV6-1 and TRBJ1-2; a weak D match, TRBD1 (5 bases). Looked up from germline, CDR1 is MNHNS and CDR2 is SASEGT. CDR3 size: 18 residues. V was pared by 1 base and J by 6 bases, with 24 bases between. The CDR3 region is CASSEGISGFWGGNGYTF. The CDR3 DNA reads as TGTGCCAGCAGTGAAGGGATCTCGGGATTCTGGGGGGGGAATGGCTACACCTTC.

This rearrangement joins TRBV18 to TRBJ1-1, with TRBD1 matching over 7 bases. The V and J ends lost 1 base and 2 bases, in that order; junction bases with no gene match: 10. The CDR3 loop spans 17 amino acids. Germline assignment: CDR1 KGHSH and CDR2 LQKENI. The CDR3 DNA reads as TGTGCCAGCTCACCACACGACAGGGCGAGTGGAAACACTGAAGCTTTCTTT. Its protein product is CASSPHDRASGNTEAFF.

The rearrangement uses TRBV7-9 and TRBJ1-1; 7 positions match TRBD1. The junction had 7 bases not matched to a gene; V was cut back by 4 bases and J by 5 bases. CDR3 length equals 14 residues. Per germline, CDR1 SEHNR and CDR2 FQNEAQ (reference sequence). The CDR3 DNA follows: TGTGCCAGCAGCTCTGGACAGGTGAGAACTGAAGCTTTCTTT. Translation: CASSSGQVRTEAFF.

The chain links TRBV29-1 to TRBJ1-2; the D gene is possibly TRBD1 (5 bases). The CDR3 is 14 residues long. Germline loops: CDR1 SQVTM, CDR2 ANQGSEA. Trimming left V 4 bases short and J 4 bases short, with 16 bases between. This CDR3 reads CSVGTADRSYGYTF. As DNA, the CDR3 is TGCAGCGTTGGAACAGCAGACAGAAGCTATGGCTACACCTTC.

This CDR3 reads CASSLGRSSPLHF. As DNA, the CDR3 is TGCGCCAGCAGCTTGGGGCGGAGTTCACCCCTCCACTTT. The V call is TRBV5-1, the J call TRBJ1-6; D gene unclear. V lost 0 bases and J lost 9, with 7 bases in between. Germline-derived CDR1 and CDR2 are SGHRS and YFSETQ. The CDR3 totals 13 residues.

This clone has just one count. The chain has TRBV10-3 and TRBJ1-2; 9 nucleotides match TRBD1. The germline V gene encodes CDR1 ENHRY and CDR2 SYGVKD. This CDR3 has 16 residues. The V and J ends lost 4 bases and 5 bases, in that order; junction bases with no gene match: 11. The chain's CDR3 is CAISAFSETGGYGYTF. CDR3 in DNA: TGTGCCATCAGTGCCTTTTCTGAGACAGGGGGGTATGGCTACACCTTC.

This clone was found once. The J gene is TRBJ2-1, the V gene TRBV27; D ambiguous. The CDR3 runs 12 residues. The germline gives CDR1 MNHEY, CDR2 SMNVEV (reference sequence). V was trimmed by 8 bases and J by 2 bases, leaving 7 bases between them. CDR3 DNA sequence: TGTGCCAGCGGAGTTGCCTACAATGAGCAGTTCTTC. Amino acids: CASGVAYNEQFF.

This chain connects TRBV29-1 to TRBJ2-1; D remains unclear. There are 14 residues in the CDR3. Between the trimmed V and J ends, which lost 4 bases and 4 bases, there was a span of 14 bases. Germline CDR1 and CDR2: SQVTM and ANQGSEA. CDR3 sequence reads: CSVVSRPGYNEQFF. DNA for the CDR3: TGCAGCGTTGTTAGCCGGCCCGGGTACAATGAGCAGTTCTTC.

V and J are TRBV12-5 and TRBJ2-6; TRBD1 might be the D (6 bases). V shed 6 bases and J shed 3 bases, with 9 bases lying between them. Per germline, CDR1 LGHNT and CDR2 FRNRAP. The CDR3 has 14 amino acids. The CDR3 loop is CASGKTGGANVLTF. For the CDR3, the DNA is TGTGCTAGTGGGAAGACAGGTGGGGCCAACGTCCTGACTTTC.